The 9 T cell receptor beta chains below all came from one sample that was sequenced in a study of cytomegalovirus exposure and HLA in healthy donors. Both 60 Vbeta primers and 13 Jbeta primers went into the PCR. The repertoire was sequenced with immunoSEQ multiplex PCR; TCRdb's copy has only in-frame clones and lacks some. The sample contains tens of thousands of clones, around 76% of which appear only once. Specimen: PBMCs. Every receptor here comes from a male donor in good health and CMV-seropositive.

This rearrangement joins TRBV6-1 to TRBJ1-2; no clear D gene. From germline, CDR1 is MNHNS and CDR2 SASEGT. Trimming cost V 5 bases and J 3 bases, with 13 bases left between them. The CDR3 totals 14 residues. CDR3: CASSFLGGDYGYTF. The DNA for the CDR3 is TGTGCCAGCAGTTTCTTGGGAGGTGACTATGGCTACACCTTC.

CDR3 loop: CASSPPGQGAYEQYF. The DNA for the CDR3 is TGTGCCAGCTCACCACCGGGACAGGGGGCGTACGAGCAGTACTTC. V gene TRBV18 combines with J gene TRBJ2-5, with 12 positions matching TRBD1. The J call is uncertain, as TRBJ2-7 better fits the DNA end. Germline lookup yields CDR1 KGHSH and CDR2 LQKENI. The CDR3 has 15 amino acids.

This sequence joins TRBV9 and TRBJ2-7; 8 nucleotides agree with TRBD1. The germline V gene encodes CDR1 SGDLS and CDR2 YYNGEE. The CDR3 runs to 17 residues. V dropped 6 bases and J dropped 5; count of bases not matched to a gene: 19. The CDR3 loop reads CASTRTGRTVPLDEQYF. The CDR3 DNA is TGTGCCAGCACCCGGACAGGGCGAACCGTTCCTCTCGACGAGCAGTACTTC.

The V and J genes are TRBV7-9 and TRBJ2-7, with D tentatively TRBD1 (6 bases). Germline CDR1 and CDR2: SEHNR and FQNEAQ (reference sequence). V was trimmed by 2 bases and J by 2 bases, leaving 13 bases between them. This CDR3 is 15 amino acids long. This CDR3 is CASSLSRGPPYEQYF. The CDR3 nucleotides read TGTGCCAGCAGCTTAAGCAGGGGTCCCCCCTACGAGCAGTACTTC.

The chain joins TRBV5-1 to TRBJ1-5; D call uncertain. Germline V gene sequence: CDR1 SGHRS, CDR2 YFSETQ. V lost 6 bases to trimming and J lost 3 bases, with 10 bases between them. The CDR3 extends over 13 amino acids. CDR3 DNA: TGCGCCAGCAAAAGCGCCCCCAATCAGCCCCAGCATTTT. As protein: CASKSAPNQPQHF.

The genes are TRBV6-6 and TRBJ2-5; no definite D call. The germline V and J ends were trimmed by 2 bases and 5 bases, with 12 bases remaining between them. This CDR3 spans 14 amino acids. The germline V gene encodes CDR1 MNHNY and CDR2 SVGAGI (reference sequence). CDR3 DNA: TGTGCCAGCAGTTACCTCAGTGAAGTGGAGACCCAGTACTTC. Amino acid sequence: CASSYLSEVETQYF.

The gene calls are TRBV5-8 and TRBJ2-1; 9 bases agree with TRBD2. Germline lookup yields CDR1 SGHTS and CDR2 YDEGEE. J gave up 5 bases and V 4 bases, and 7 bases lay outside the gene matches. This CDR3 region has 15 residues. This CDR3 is CASSVLLAGDNEQFF. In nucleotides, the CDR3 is TGTGCCAGCAGCGTCCTACTAGCGGGTGACAATGAGCAGTTCTTC. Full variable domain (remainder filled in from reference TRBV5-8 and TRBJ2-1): EAGVTQSPTHLIKTRGQQATLRCSPISGHTSVYWYQQALGLGLQFLLWYDEGEERNRGNFPPRFSGRQFPNYSSELNVNALELEDSALYLCASSVLLAGDNEQFFGPGTRLTVL.

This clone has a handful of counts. The CDR3 DNA is TGTGCCAGCAGAGCGACAGGGGGCCACACTGAAGCTTTCTTT. Protein product: CASRATGGHTEAFF. V and J are TRBV7-9 and TRBJ1-1; 10 nucleotides match TRBD1. CDR1 and CDR2 from the germline V gene are SEHNR and FQNEAQ (reference sequence). V trimming: 6 bases; J trimming: 3 bases; junction bases outside the gene matches: 4. This CDR3 has 14 residues.

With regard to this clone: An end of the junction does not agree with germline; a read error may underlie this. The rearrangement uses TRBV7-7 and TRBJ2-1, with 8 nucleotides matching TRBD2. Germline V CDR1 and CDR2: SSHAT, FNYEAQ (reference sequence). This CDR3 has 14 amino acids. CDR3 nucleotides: TGTGCTAGCAGCTCCCGGGGGGGGAACGATGAGCAGTTCTTC. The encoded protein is CASSSRGGNDEQFF.